Listed below are T cell receptor beta chains from one sample, sequenced in a study of control samples from healthy donors and cancer patients. TCRdb's copy holds only in-frame clones and misses some; the assay was immunoSEQ multiplex PCR. The top ten clones hold more than 1.3% of a sample with around 190,000 clones, 90% of them seen once. Sample: blood. The receptors originated from a woman aged 45-65 years in good health. Each CDR3 is given with its conserved first and last residue. A D gene is named only where the DNA matches it firmly. Only some rows state a clone size, as once, few, many or a class for expanded clones.

NA,TRBJ1-6,TRBV28,NA,TGTGCCAGCAGGTCAGGGGAGGCCGTCGCGGGGTCTGATTTT,CASRSGEAVAGSDF
NA,TRBJ1-2,TRBV18,NA,TGTGCCAGCTCACCTTCCAGGGAGTATGGCTACACCTTC,CASSPSREYGYTF
NA,TRBJ2-7,TRBV27,NA,TGTGCCAGCAGCTACCGGGACAACTACGAGCAGTACTTC,CASSYRDNYEQYF
NA,TRBJ2-5,TRBV4-3,TRBD2,TGCGCCAGCAGCCTCGGGGTAGCGGGAGTTGCGGAGACCCAGTACTTC,CASSLGVAGVAETQYF
NA,TRBJ1-2,TRBV5-1,NA,TGCGCCAGCAGCTTGGGTCCCCCGGACTATGGCTACACCTTC,CASSLGPPDYGYTF
NA,TRBJ2-4,TRBV30,NA,TGTGCCTGGAGTGGTTTAGCCAAAAACATTCAGTACTTC,CAWSGLAKNIQYF
NA,TRBJ2-7,TRBV14,NA,TGTGCCAGCAGCGTGGCGTCGGGGAGAGCCTACGAGCAGTACTTC,CASSVASGRAYEQYF
NA,TRBJ1-2,TRBV6-1,NA,TGTGCCAGCAGTGAAGGATGGAGGGCAGGCGAAGGTGGCTACACCTTC,CASSEGWRAGEGGYTF
NA,TRBJ1-6,TRBV3-1/TRBV3-2,NA,TGTGCCAGCAGCCCAGGAGGTTTTTCACCCCTCCACTTT,CASSPGGFSPLHF
NA,TRBJ1-3,TRBV7-9,NA,TGTGCCAGCAGCTCACGGAGGGACGGCACCATATATTTT,CASSSRRDGTIYF
NA,TRBJ1-5,TRBV19,NA,TGTGCCAGTAGTGCTATGGGCAGGTTTCACGGCAATCAGCCCCAGCATTTT,CASSAMGRFHGNQPQHF
NA,TRBJ1-5,TRBV5-1,NA,TGCGCCAGCAGCTTGGGGGAAAATCAGCCCCAGCATTTT,CASSLGENQPQHF
NA,TRBJ1-1,TRBV18,NA,TGTGCCAGCTCCCCGGGGGAGGTCTTGGTGACTGAAGCTTTCTTT,CASSPGEVLVTEAFF
NA,TRBJ2-5,TRBV27,NA,TGTGCCAGCAGTCCCAGCTTAGAGACCCAGTACTTC,CASSPSLETQYF
NA,TRBJ2-7,TRBV6-5,NA,TGTGCCAGTACGATGGTCGGCGAGCAGTACTTC,CASTMVGEQYF
once,TRBJ1-1,TRBV27,TRBD1,TGTGCCAGCAGTCCTCTCGGACAGGGTCTCCCTGAAGCTTTCTTT,CASSPLGQGLPEAFF
NA,TRBJ2-7,TRBV9,TRBD1,TGTGCCAGCAGCGCCCAGGGGGTAGTCGGGTACGAGCAGTACTTC,CASSAQGVVGYEQYF
NA,TRBJ1-1,TRBV7-2,TRBD1,TGTGCCAGCAGCCCACGGGGACAGGGCACTGAAGCTTTCTTT,CASSPRGQGTEAFF
NA,TRBJ1-1,TRBV5-1,NA,TGCGCCAGCAGCTGGGGGGCAGGGTACACTGAAGCTTTCTTT,CASSWGAGYTEAFF
NA,TRBJ1-1,TRBV27,NA,TGTGCCAGCAAATGGGGCGGGGACACTGAAGCTTTCTTT,CASKWGGDTEAFF
NA,TRBJ1-1,TRBV29-1,NA,TGCAGCGTTGAATATATTGAAGCTTTCTTT,CSVEYIEAFF
NA,TRBJ2-1,TRBV7-2,TRBD2,TGTGCCAGCAGCTTAGATGGGGCTAGCGGGAGAGGAGGGCAGTTCTTC,CASSLDGASGRGGQFF
NA,TRBJ2-3,TRBV19,TRBD2,TGTGCCAGTAGTATTTACACTAGCGGGGGAGGTACGCAGTATTTT,CASSIYTSGGGTQYF
NA,TRBJ1-1,TRBV7-3,NA,TGTGCCAGCAGCTTAACAGGGGGGGCTGAAGCTTTCTTT,CASSLTGGAEAFF
few,TRBJ2-7,TRBV3-1/TRBV3-2,TRBD2,TGTGCCAGCAGCCAACAGGGAGGGATCTACGAGCAGTACTTC,CASSQQGGIYEQYF
once,TRBJ2-1,TRBV7-2,NA,TGTGCCAGCAGCGCCGAGTACAGCTCCTACAATGAGCAGTTCTTC,CASSAEYSSYNEQFF
NA,TRBJ2-2,TRBV19,NA,TGTGCCAGTAGTATAGCAGGGGCCGGGGAGCTGTTTTTT,CASSIAGAGELFF
few,TRBJ1-2,TRBV28,NA,TGTGCCAGCAGTTCACCGGACAGTGTTTTCAATGGCTACACCTTC,CASSSPDSVFNGYTF
NA,TRBJ2-5,TRBV6-1,NA,TGTGCCAGCAGTGAAGGCTGGGGATTAGGAGAGACCCAGTACTTC,CASSEGWGLGETQYF
NA,TRBJ2-7,TRBV28,NA,TGTGCCAGCAGTTTATTACAGCATCGCTACGAGCAGTACTTC,CASSLLQHRYEQYF
NA,TRBJ1-6,TRBV10-2,NA,TGCGCCAGCAGAAACAGGGCATCCTATAATTCACCCCTCCACTTT,CASRNRASYNSPLHF
few,TRBJ2-3,TRBV3-1/TRBV3-2,TRBD2,TGTGCCAGCAGCCAAGGATGGACTAGCGGGAGGGCCGACCTCACAGATACGCAGTATTTT,CASSQGWTSGRADLTDTQYF
NA,TRBJ2-3,TRBV6-2/TRBV6-3,NA,TGTGCCAGCAGTTACCGGGGTGGTAGGGCGGATACGCAGTATTTT,CASSYRGGRADTQYF
NA,TRBJ2-2,TRBV4-2,NA,TGTGCCAGCAGCCCCCTGGTTATGGGGGACACCGGGGAGCTGTTTTTT,CASSPLVMGDTGELFF
NA,TRBJ1-4,TRBV27,TRBD1,TGTGCCAGCAGTTCGCCGGGACAGGGAGATGAAAAACTGTTTTTT,CASSSPGQGDEKLFF
NA,TRBJ1-2,TRBV6-2/TRBV6-3,TRBD1,TGTGCCAGCAGTTACTCGACTCTAAAGGGACAGATTTATGGCTACACCTTC,CASSYSTLKGQIYGYTF
NA,TRBJ1-1,TRBV28,NA,TGTGCCAGCGTTGGCGGGGTACACACTGAAGCTTTCTTT,CASVGGVHTEAFF
NA,TRBJ2-4,TRBV2,NA,TGTGCCAGCAGATACATGAAGGAAAACATTCAGTACTTC,CASRYMKENIQYF
NA,TRBJ1-2,TRBV6-2/TRBV6-3,NA,TGTGCCAGCAGCCCCACGGCTCAGACAGGATATAACTATGGCTACACCTTC,CASSPTAQTGYNYGYTF